These 6 T cell receptor beta chains originate from one sample sequenced in a study of radiotherapy plus CTLA-4 blockade in lung cancer. The repertoire was sequenced with immunoSEQ multiplex PCR; TCRdb's copy has only in-frame clones and lacks some. The sample carries around 30,000 clones, around 70% recorded once. The specimen comprised peripheral blood, sampled from a patient treated with radiotherapy plus ipilimumab. These receptors were collected from a human donor with non-small cell lung cancer that progressed on radiotherapy plus ipilimumab.

This clone was detected only a few times. The same CDR3 arises from other DNA sequences in this sample as well. The chain carries TRBV19 and TRBJ2-5; 7 positions match TRBD2. The CDR3 loop spans 16 amino acids. The V segment lost 3 bases and the J segment 4 bases; nucleotides outside the gene matches: 11. The germline V gene has CDR1 LNHDA and CDR2 SQIVND (reference sequence). CDR3 in DNA: TGTGCCAGTAGTATGGGGTCGGGGGGTGGAGGAGAGACCCAGTACTTC. This encodes CASSMGSGGGGETQYF. Supplemented by reference TRBV19 and TRBJ2-5, the full variable domain reads DGGITQSPKYLFRKEGQNVTLSCEQNLNHDAMYWYRQDPGQGLRLIYYSQIVNDFQKGDIAEGYSVSREKKESFPLTVTSAQKNPTAFYLCASSMGSGGGGETQYFGPGTRLLVL.

The chain employs TRBV5-1 and TRBJ2-5, with D possibly TRBD1 on 6 matching bases. This CDR3 spans 15 amino acids. Germline V gene lookup returns CDR1 SGHRS and CDR2 YFSETQ. With 4 bases removed from V and 2 bases from J, the gap between germline ends came to 15 bases. CDR3 region: CASSLLGQRQETQYF. CDR3 DNA: TGCGCCAGCAGCCTTTTAGGACAGAGACAAGAGACCCAGTACTTC. The full variable domain, in which reference TRBV5-1 and TRBJ2-5 provide the parts outside the CDR3, is KAGVTQTPRYLIKTRGQQVTLSCSPISGHRSVSWYQQTPGQGLQFLFEYFSETQRNKGNFPGRFSGRQFSNSRSEMNVSTLELGDSALYLCASSLLGQRQETQYFGPGTRLLVL.

This clone was recorded once. This sequence joins TRBV27 and TRBJ2-7; D is undetermined. The V and J ends lost 6 bases and 1 base respectively, with 16 bases between them. The CDR3 contains 15 residues. The germline CDR1 and CDR2 sequences are MNHEY and SMNVEV (reference sequence). In DNA, the CDR3 is TGTGCCAGCAGGGCGACCCTTGATACGTCCTACGAGCAGTACTTC. Translation gives CASRATLDTSYEQYF.

Written as DNA, the CDR3 is TGTGCCAGTAGTATAGATCGGGGGACCCAGTACTTC. It encodes CASSIDRGTQYF. This chain connects TRBV19 to TRBJ2-5; possibly TRBD2 for D (5 bases). Germline CDR1 is LNHDA and CDR2 is SQIVND (reference sequence). V was cut by 0 bases and J by 7 bases, with 6 bases left in between. This CDR3 spans 12 amino acids.

The chain employs TRBV7-3 and TRBJ2-1; 11 bases match TRBD2. Unmatched junction bases numbered 1, after V lost 2 bases and J lost 4 bases. This CDR3 is 15 amino acids long. Germline CDR1 SGHTA, CDR2 FQGTGA. CDR3 DNA: TGTGCCAGCAGCTTATCTAGCGGGGGGTACAATGAGCAGTTCTTC. The encoded protein is CASSLSSGGYNEQFF. Full variable domain (rest looked up from reference TRBV7-3 and TRBJ2-1): GAGVSQTPSNKVTEKGKYVELRCDPISGHTALYWYRQSLGQGPEFLIYFQGTGAADDSGLPNDRFFAVRPEGSVSTLKIQRTERGDSAVYLCASSLSSGGYNEQFFGPGTRLTVL.

The chain is built from TRBV12-5 and TRBJ1-2, with D hard to call. The CDR3 contains 13 residues. Germline CDR1 reads LGHNT; CDR2 reads FRNRAP. Trimming pared 7 bases from V and 4 bases from J, leaving 13 bases between. CDR3 sequence (DNA): TGTGCTAGTGCCACCGACGAGACCTATGGCTACACCTTC. Translating gives CASATDETYGYTF.